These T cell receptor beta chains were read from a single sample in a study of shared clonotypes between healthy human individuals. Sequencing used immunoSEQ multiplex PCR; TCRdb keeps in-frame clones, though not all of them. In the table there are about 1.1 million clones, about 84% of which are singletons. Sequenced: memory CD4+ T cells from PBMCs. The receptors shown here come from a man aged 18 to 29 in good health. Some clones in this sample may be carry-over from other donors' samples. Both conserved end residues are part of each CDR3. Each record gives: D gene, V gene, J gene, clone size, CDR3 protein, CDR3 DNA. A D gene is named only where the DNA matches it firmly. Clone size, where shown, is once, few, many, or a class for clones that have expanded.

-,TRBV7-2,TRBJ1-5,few,CASALNPRVVGSNQPQHF,TGTGCCAGCGCCCTAAACCCCAGGGTCGTAGGAAGCAATCAGCCCCAGCATTTT
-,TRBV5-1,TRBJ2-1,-,CASSLDRPTYNEQFF,TGCGCCAGCAGCTTGGATCGGCCTACCTACAATGAGCAGTTCTTC
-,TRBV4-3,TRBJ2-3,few,CASSQDRLRGDTQYF,TGCGCCAGCAGCCAAGACCGTTTACGGGGAGATACGCAGTATTTT
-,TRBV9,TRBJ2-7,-,CASSVVGGYEQYF,TGTGCCAGCAGCGTAGTCGGGGGCTACGAGCAGTACTTC
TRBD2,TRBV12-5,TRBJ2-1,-,CASGPSGYNEQFF,TGTGCTAGTGGTCCTAGCGGTTACAATGAGCAGTTCTTC
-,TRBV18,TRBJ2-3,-,CASSLITDTQYF,TGTGCCAGCTCACTAATCACAGATACGCAGTATTTT
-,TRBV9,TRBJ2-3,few,CASSVDTGVVTDTQYF,TGTGCCAGCAGCGTAGATACGGGAGTAGTGACAGATACGCAGTATTTT
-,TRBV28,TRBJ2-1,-,CASSPQRARDHNEQFF,TGTGCCAGCAGTCCCCAGAGGGCTAGAGACCACAATGAGCAGTTCTTC
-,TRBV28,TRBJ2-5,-,CASSPMDRKETQYF,TGTGCCAGCAGCCCTATGGACAGAAAAGAGACCCAGTACTTC
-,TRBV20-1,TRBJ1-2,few,CSAIPQYGYTF,TGCAGTGCTATTCCTCAATATGGCTACACCTTC
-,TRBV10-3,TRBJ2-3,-,CAISERGAGGTDTQYF,TGTGCCATCAGTGAGCGGGGGGCAGGCGGCACAGATACGCAGTATTTT
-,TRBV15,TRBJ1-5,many,CATQGFGQPQHF,TGTGCCACCCAGGGGTTTGGTCAGCCCCAGCATTTT
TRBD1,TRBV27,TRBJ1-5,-,CASGGTVGQPQHF,TGTGCCAGCGGCGGGACAGTAGGCCAGCCCCAGCATTTT
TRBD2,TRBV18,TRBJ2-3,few,CASSSTSGTDTQYF,TGTGCCAGCTCCTCGACTAGCGGGACAGATACGCAGTATTTT
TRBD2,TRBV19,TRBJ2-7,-,CASSLGLAGGSPYEQYF,TGTGCCAGTAGTTTGGGACTAGCGGGAGGATCACCCTACGAGCAGTACTTC
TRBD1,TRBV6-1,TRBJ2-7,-,CASSEVMGQGSHRYEQYF,TGTGCCAGCAGTGAAGTAATGGGACAGGGGTCCCACCGCTACGAGCAGTACTTC
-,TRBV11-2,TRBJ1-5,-,CASSSLDSNQPQHF,TGTGCCAGCAGCTCGTTAGATAGCAATCAGCCCCAGCATTTT
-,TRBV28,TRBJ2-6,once,CASSLGGAGANVLTF,TGTGCCAGCAGTTTGGGGGGAGCTGGGGCCAACGTCCTGACTTTC
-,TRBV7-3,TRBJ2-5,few,CASSPGRGQETQYF,TGTGCCAGCAGCCCCGGCAGGGGACAAGAGACCCAGTACTTC
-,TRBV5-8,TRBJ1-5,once,CASSLVGLGSNQPQHF,TGTGCCAGCAGCTTGGTGGGACTTGGTAGCAATCAGCCCCAGCATTTT
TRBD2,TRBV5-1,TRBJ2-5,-,CASSSGGGETQYF,TGCGCCAGCAGCTCGGGCGGGGGAGAGACCCAGTACTTC
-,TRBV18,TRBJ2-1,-,CASSRDNEQFF,TGTGCCAGCTCCCGCGACAATGAGCAGTTCTTC
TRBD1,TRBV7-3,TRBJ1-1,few,CASSPGQFNEAFF,TGTGCCAGCAGCCCGGGACAGTTCAATGAAGCTTTCTTT
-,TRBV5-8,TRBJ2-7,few,CASSRGSGTVHEQYF,TGTGCCAGCAGCCGGGGGTCAGGGACGGTCCACGAGCAGTACTTC
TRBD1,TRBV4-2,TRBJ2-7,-,CASSPRGHSYEQYF,TGTGCCAGCAGCCCCAGGGGGCACTCCTACGAGCAGTACTTC
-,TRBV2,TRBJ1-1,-,CASRGQVNTEAFF,TGTGCCAGCAGGGGGCAGGTGAACACTGAAGCTTTCTTT
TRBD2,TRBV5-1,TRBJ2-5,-,CASSLLTSGTQETQYF,TGCGCCAGCAGCTTGTTGACTAGCGGCACCCAAGAGACCCAGTACTTC
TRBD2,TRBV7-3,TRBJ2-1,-,CASSHGGASGNEQFF,TGTGCCAGCAGCCACGGCGGAGCTAGCGGCAATGAGCAGTTCTTC
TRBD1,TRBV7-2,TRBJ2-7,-,CASSLSGQGAGGSAYEQYF,TGTGCCAGCAGCTTAAGCGGACAGGGGGCGGGCGGGAGCGCCTACGAGCAGTACTTC
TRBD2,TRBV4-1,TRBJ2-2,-,CASSQGIAGEGGELFF,TGCGCCAGCAGCCAAGGGATAGCGGGAGAGGGTGGGGAGCTGTTTTTT
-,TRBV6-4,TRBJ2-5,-,CASSDSLVEETQYF,TGTGCCAGCAGTGACTCGTTAGTAGAAGAGACCCAGTACTTC
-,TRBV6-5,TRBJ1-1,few,CASSAQGWTEAFF,TGTGCCAGCAGTGCACAGGGTTGGACTGAAGCTTTCTTT
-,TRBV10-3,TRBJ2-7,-,CAISETRYEQYF,TGTGCCATCAGTGAGACCCGGTACGAGCAGTACTTC
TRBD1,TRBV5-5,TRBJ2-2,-,CASSLIQGDTGELFF,TGTGCCAGCAGCTTAATTCAGGGGGACACCGGGGAGCTGTTTTTT
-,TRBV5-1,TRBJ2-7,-,CASSLFESSYEQYF,TGCGCCAGCAGCTTGTTCGAGAGCTCCTACGAGCAGTACTTC
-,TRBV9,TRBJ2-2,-,CASLRDVNTGELFF,TGTGCCAGCCTCCGGGACGTCAACACCGGGGAGCTGTTTTTT
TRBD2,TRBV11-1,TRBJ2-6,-,CASSQRRAGGSGANVLTF,TGTGCCAGCAGCCAGCGTCGGGCGGGAGGATCTGGGGCCAACGTCCTGACTTTC
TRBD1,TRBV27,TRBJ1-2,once,CASSRGGTGSNYGYTF,TGTGCCAGCAGCCGTGGGGGGACAGGGAGTAACTATGGCTACACCTTC
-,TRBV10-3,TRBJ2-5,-,CAISRTGEGQYF,TGTGCCATCAGCCGGACCGGGGAAGGGCAGTACTTC
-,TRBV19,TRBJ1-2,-,CASSPRQRSYGYTF,TGTGCCAGTAGCCCAAGACAGAGGTCCTATGGCTACACCTTC
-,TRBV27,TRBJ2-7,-,CASRGWYEQYF,TGTGCCAGCAGAGGATGGTACGAGCAGTACTTC
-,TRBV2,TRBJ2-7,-,CASRPGTAYEQYF,TGTGCCAGCAGACCCGGGACCGCCTACGAGCAGTACTTC
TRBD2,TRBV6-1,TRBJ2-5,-,CASSDPLGGGETQYF,TGTGCCAGCAGTGACCCTCTGGGGGGGGGAGAGACCCAGTACTTC
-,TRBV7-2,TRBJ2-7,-,CASSSFSGLYYEQYF,TGTGCCAGCAGCTCCTTTTCGGGGCTTTACTACGAGCAGTACTTC
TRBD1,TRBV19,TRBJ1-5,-,CASSKSRDRVGQPQHF,TGTGCCAGTAGTAAATCCCGGGACAGGGTGGGCCAGCCCCAGCATTTT
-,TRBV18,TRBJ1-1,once,CASSPGFTEAFF,TGTGCCAGCTCACCGGGCTTTACTGAAGCTTTCTTT